The T cell receptor (beta chain) under discussion was sequenced for a study of cytomegalovirus exposure and HLA in healthy donors. A note on this clone: The target antigen is unknown.

Both 60 Vbeta primers and 13 Jbeta primers went into the PCR. Profiled with immunoSEQ multiplex PCR; TCRdb holds only in-frame clones, not every one. The sample records 150,000 to 200,000 clones, about 70% being singletons. Study-wide points: An Asian-associated ancestry cluster reportedly showed fewer N-insertions than the approximately 690-donor mean in a later analysis. A later analysis found TCR association rates differed by HLA locus, highest for DRB1 and lowest for HLA-C.

V trimming: 2 bases; J trimming: 4 bases; junction bases outside the gene matches: 4. In germline, CDR1 is SGHTA, CDR2 FQGTGA. The CDR3 spans 14 residues. The material sequenced was PBMCs. This sequence originates from a male donor in good health and CMV-seronegative. This sequence joins TRBV7-3 and TRBJ2-7; TRBD1 agrees at 8 bases. In DNA, the CDR3 is TGTGCCAGCAGCTTAGCCAGGGGGCAATACGAGCAGTACTTC. This encodes CASSLARGQYEQYF. Using reference TRBV7-3 and TRBJ2-7 for the parts outside the CDR3, the full variable domain is GAGVSQTPSNKVTEKGKYVELRCDPISGHTALYWYRQSLGQGPEFLIYFQGTGAADDSGLPNDRFFAVRPEGSVSTLKIQRTERGDSAVYLCASSLARGQYEQYFGPGTRLTVT.